This TCR beta chain was sequenced for a study of PD-L1 blockade in urothelial cancer. On the study more broadly: Researchers looked at the blood 3 weeks (second dose) and 6 weeks after treatment began.

Method: immunoSEQ multiplex PCR; TCRdb's copy keeps in-frame clones and lacks some. The sample lists 50,000 or so clones; 70% to 85% were seen once. This clone came up a few times. Stated time point: peripheral blood 6 weeks after treatment start. The CDR3 has 15 amino acids. With 3 bases clipped from V and 1 base from J, the junction kept 3 bases outside the gene matches. Germline lookup yields CDR1 SEHNR and CDR2 FQNEAQ (reference sequence). This sample comprised PBMCs, obtained around atezolizumab (anti-PD-L1) treatment. The chain uses TRBV7-9 and TRBJ1-2; TRBD1 matches at 9 bases. This TCR came from a man aged 45 to 65 with urothelial cancer. The CDR3 spells CASSFWTGDNYGYTF. The CDR3 nucleotides are TGTGCCAGCAGCTTCTGGACAGGGGATAACTATGGCTACACCTTC.